Each of the 19 T cell receptor beta chains below was sequenced from the same sample in a study of OX40 agonist ivuxolimab in advanced cancers. Clones were read by immunoSEQ multiplex PCR, and TCRdb kept only the in-frame ones, dropping some. The data show about 120,000 clones, with more than 80% seen just once and roughly 0.59% held by the top ten. Sequencing was performed on CD4+ or CD8+ T cells sorted from blood, taken in a trial of the OX40 agonist ivuxolimab. These receptors were obtained from an adult with an advanced solid tumor such as melanoma, head and neck, liver or kidney cancer.

The rearrangement joins TRBV15 to TRBJ2-1, with 10 positions matching TRBD2. This CDR3 is 13 amino acids long. Looked up from germline, CDR1 is LNHNV and CDR2 is YYDKDF (reference sequence). V was clipped by 0 bases and J by 11 bases; unmatched bases: 1. The CDR3: CATSRELAGKQFF. CDR3 DNA: TGTGCCACCAGCAGAGAACTAGCGGGGAAGCAGTTCTTC.

The chain employs TRBV27 and TRBJ2-7, with 8 bases lining up with TRBD2. V shed 2 bases and J 1 base; nucleotides not matched to a gene: 4. This CDR3 is 15 amino acids long. Germline V gene lookup returns CDR1 MNHEY and CDR2 SMNVEV (reference sequence). The CDR3 region has the DNA TGTGCCAGCAGTTTAAGCGGGGGCATATCCTACGAGCAGTACTTC. It specifies CASSLSGGISYEQYF.

V usage is TRBV28 and J usage is TRBJ2-3; D might be TRBD2 (6 bases). Germline V gene sequence: CDR1 MDHEN, CDR2 SYDVKM. This CDR3 is 15 amino acids long. V shed 4 bases and J shed 5 bases, with 16 bases lying between them. CDR3 sequence reads: CASSSAGKEEDTQYF. The CDR3, as DNA: TGTGCCAGCAGTTCGGCGGGGAAAGAGGAAGATACGCAGTATTTT.

This chain links TRBV7-9 with TRBJ1-2, with D possibly TRBD1 on 5 matching bases. The germline CDR1 and CDR2 sequences are SEHNR and FQNEAQ (reference sequence). The CDR3 runs 14 residues. V was pared by 5 bases and J by 0 bases, with 10 bases between. CDR3 nucleotides: TGTGCCAGCAGCCCCGGGACTTCTAACTATGGCTACACCTTC. Translating gives CASSPGTSNYGYTF.

This chain links TRBV7-9 with TRBJ2-3, with unresolved D. Trimming took 4 bases from V and 1 from J, leaving 15 bases between them. Germline lookup yields CDR1 SEHNR and CDR2 FQNEAQ (reference sequence). The CDR3 covers 16 residues. This chain's CDR3 is CASSSSFRVGTDTQYF. In DNA, the CDR3 is TGTGCCAGCAGCTCCTCTTTTCGGGTGGGCACAGATACGCAGTATTTT.

The CDR3: CASSDMAGSGQPQHF. In DNA form, the CDR3 reads TGTGCCAGCAGTGACATGGCAGGTTCGGGTCAGCCCCAGCATTTT. V is TRBV6-4 and J is TRBJ1-5, with D unclear. The CDR3 length is 15 residues. V lost 2 bases, J lost 6 bases, and 14 bases lay in between. In germline, CDR1 is MRHNA, CDR2 SNTAGT.

This chain uses TRBV5-8 with TRBJ2-7; possibly TRBD2 for D (7 bases). Trimming removed 4 bases at V and 1 base at J, with 30 bases between. There are 20 residues in the CDR3. CDR1 and CDR2 from the germline V gene are SGHTS and YDEGEE. CDR3 nucleotides: TGTGCCAGCAGCGTCGCTGGGGGGGACATCGTGCGCCCCAGGTCCTACGAGCAGTACTTC. It codes for CASSVAGGDIVRPRSYEQYF.

The chain carries TRBV13 and TRBJ2-3, with a possible D match to TRBD1 (5 bases). V was cut by 3 bases and J by 2 bases, with 9 bases left in between. CDR3 length: 14 amino acids. Germline lookup yields CDR1 PRHDT and CDR2 FYEKMQ (reference sequence). CDR3 nucleotide sequence: TGTGCCAGCAGCTTCGACAGAAACACAGATACGCAGTATTTT. Its translation is CASSFDRNTDTQYF.

This sequence joins TRBV30 and TRBJ1-5; 7 positions agree with TRBD1. The CDR3 length is 13 residues. Germline loops: CDR1 GTSNPN, CDR2 SVGIG (reference sequence). The V and J ends lost 1 base and 5 bases, in that order; junction bases with no gene match: 2. CDR3: CAWSGQGHQPQHF. CDR3 nucleotides: TGTGCCTGGAGTGGACAGGGCCATCAGCCCCAGCATTTT.

J is TRBJ2-1 and V is TRBV7-9, with TRBD2 identical over 8 bases. Germline CDR1 and CDR2: SEHNR and FQNEAQ (reference sequence). This CDR3 has 15 residues. After removal of 5 bases from V and 1 base from J, the junction contained 4 bases not matched to a gene. CDR3: CASSPGGGSYNEQFF. CDR3 in DNA: TGTGCCAGCAGCCCAGGCGGGGGGTCCTACAATGAGCAGTTCTTC.

The V and J genes are TRBV27 and TRBJ2-5; 7 bases match TRBD1. CDR1 and CDR2 from the germline V gene are MNHEY and SMNVEV (reference sequence). The CDR3 loop spans 16 amino acids. Germline trimming cut 6 bases from V and 1 base from J; bases unmatched to any gene: 11. The CDR3 nucleotides read TGTGCCAGCAGCCAAACCCCCGGGACAGCCCAAGAGACCCAGTACTTC. This encodes CASSQTPGTAQETQYF.

V gene TRBV11-3 combines with J gene TRBJ2-7, with D perhaps being TRBD1 or TRBD2 (6 bases each). Germline values: CDR1 SGHNT, CDR2 YENEEA. The length of the CDR3 is 15 residues. The V end was cut by 5 bases, the J end by 6 bases, with 20 bases between. The CDR3 DNA is TGTGCCAGCAGCACCGGCCGGATGGAGGGGGGCGAGCAGTACTTC. Protein product: CASSTGRMEGGEQYF. Variable domain in full (rest from reference TRBV11-3 and TRBJ2-7): EAGVVQSPRYKIIEKKQPVAFWCNPISGHNTLYWYLQNLGQGPELLIRYENEEAVDDSQLPKDRFSAERLKGVDSTLKIQPAELGDSAVYLCASSTGRMEGGEQYFGPGTRLTVT.

The chain couples TRBV29-1 to TRBJ2-3, with TRBD1 matching over 10 bases. Trimming took 7 bases from V and 4 from J; bases not matched to a gene: 11. The V gene's germline CDR1 is SQVTM and CDR2 ANQGSEA. The CDR3 covers 15 residues. CDR3 sequence reads: CSAPVRQGAADTQYF. CDR3 coding DNA: TGCAGCGCCCCAGTGAGACAGGGGGCCGCAGATACGCAGTATTTT.

The chain recombines TRBV28 with TRBJ1-5; 11 positions match TRBD1. J gave up 1 base and V 8 bases, and 13 bases lay outside the gene matches. The CDR3 runs 18 residues. CDR1 is MDHEN, CDR2 SYDVKM, per germline. CDR3 region: CASFSLGRDRGSNQPQHF. In DNA form, the CDR3 reads TGTGCCAGCTTCAGCCTTGGTAGGGACAGGGGGAGCAATCAGCCCCAGCATTTT.

This chain connects TRBV10-3 to TRBJ2-5, with 11 bases matching TRBD2. The germline V gene encodes CDR1 ENHRY and CDR2 SYGVKD. J gave up 2 bases and V 2 bases, and 7 bases lay outside the gene matches. This CDR3 comprises 17 residues. CDR3 protein: CAISELTSGGMQETQYF. The CDR3, as DNA: TGTGCCATCAGTGAGCTAACTAGCGGGGGTATGCAAGAGACCCAGTACTTC.

The chain couples TRBV6-6 to TRBJ2-5; 10 nucleotides agree with TRBD2. Germline CDR1 reads MNHNY; CDR2 reads SVGAGI (reference sequence). The CDR3 is 15 amino acids. Unmatched junction bases numbered 8, after V lost 5 bases and J lost 5 bases. CDR3 in DNA: TGTGCCAGCAGTCCGGGACTAGCGATGGGTGAGACCCAGTACTTC. Residues: CASSPGLAMGETQYF.

This clone was observed once. This CDR3 reads CASSPYRDMNTEAFF. The CDR3 DNA follows: TGTGCCAGCTCACCCTACAGGGACATGAACACTGAAGCTTTCTTT. The V and J genes are TRBV18 and TRBJ1-1; tentative D call: TRBD1 (6 bases). The CDR3 runs 15 residues. Trimming took off 3 bases at V and 0 bases at J, with 11 bases between the two ends. In germline, CDR1 is KGHSH, CDR2 LQKENI.

The chain is built from TRBV5-1 and TRBJ2-3; 11 nucleotides align to TRBD1. The CDR3 sequence is 16 residues long. Trimming took 0 bases from V and 2 from J; bases not matched to a gene: 2. Germline V lookup: CDR1 SGHRS, CDR2 YFSETQ. The CDR3 DNA is TGCGCCAGCAGCTTGGGGGACAGGGGGTACACAGATACGCAGTATTTT. Translation: CASSLGDRGYTDTQYF.

The rearrangement uses TRBV5-6 and TRBJ2-7; D ambiguous. The CDR3 is 13 residues long. Between the trimmed V and J ends, which lost 0 bases and 3 bases, there was a span of 7 bases. Germline CDR1 is SGHDT and CDR2 is YYEEEE. CDR3 coding DNA: TGTGCCAGCAGCTTGGCCGGAGTCTACGAGCAGTACTTC. Translating it yields CASSLAGVYEQYF.